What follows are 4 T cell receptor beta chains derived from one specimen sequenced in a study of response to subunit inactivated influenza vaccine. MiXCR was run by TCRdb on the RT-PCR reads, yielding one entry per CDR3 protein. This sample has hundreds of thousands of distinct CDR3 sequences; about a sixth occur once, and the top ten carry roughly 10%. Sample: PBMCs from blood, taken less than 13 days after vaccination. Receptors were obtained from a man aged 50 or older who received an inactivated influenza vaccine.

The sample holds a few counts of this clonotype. The CDR3 spells CASSLYSADANTGELFF. The CDR3 DNA reads TGTGCCAGCAGCTTGTACTCGGCAGACGCGAACACCGGGGAGCTGTTTTTT. This sequence joins TRBV5-5 and TRBJ2-2, with D hard to call. V lost 1 base, J lost 0 bases, and 13 bases lay in between. The CDR3 runs 17 residues. Per germline, CDR1 SGHKS and CDR2 YYEKEE (reference sequence).

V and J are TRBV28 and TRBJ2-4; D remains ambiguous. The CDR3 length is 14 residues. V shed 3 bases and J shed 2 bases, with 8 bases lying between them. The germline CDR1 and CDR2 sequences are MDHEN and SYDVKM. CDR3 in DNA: TGTGCCAGCAGTTTTATGGGTTCCAAAAACATTCAGTACTTC. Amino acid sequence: CASSFMGSKNIQYF.

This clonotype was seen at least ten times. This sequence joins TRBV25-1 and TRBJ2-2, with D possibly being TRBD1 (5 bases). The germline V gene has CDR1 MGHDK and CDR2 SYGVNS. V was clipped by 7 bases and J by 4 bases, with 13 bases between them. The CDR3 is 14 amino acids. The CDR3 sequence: CASTPRVATGELFF. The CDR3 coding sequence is TGTGCCAGCACTCCCAGGGTAGCCACCGGGGAGCTGTTTTTT.

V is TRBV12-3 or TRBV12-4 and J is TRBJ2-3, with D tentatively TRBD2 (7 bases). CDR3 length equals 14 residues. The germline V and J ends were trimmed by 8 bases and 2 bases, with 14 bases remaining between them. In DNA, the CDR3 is TGTGCCAGCGACCGCGGGGGCCCCACAGATACGCAGTATTTT. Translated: CASDRGGPTDTQYF.